These 30 T cell receptor beta chains came from one sample sequenced in a study of T cell changes during pregnancy in multiple sclerosis. Method: immunoSEQ multiplex PCR; TCRdb's copy keeps in-frame clones and lacks some. The repertoire holds 25,000 to 30,000 clones, with about 88% as singletons. The material sequenced was CD8+ T cells from peripheral blood mononuclear cells, taken in the second trimester of pregnancy. The receptors were gathered from a female donor with multiple sclerosis, enrolled in a pregnancy study.

The V and J genes are TRBV28 and TRBJ2-3; 8 bases line up with TRBD2. The CDR3 is 16 residues long. Germline loops: CDR1 MDHEN, CDR2 SYDVKM. With 6 bases clipped from V and 7 bases from J, the junction kept 15 bases outside the gene matches. CDR3 in amino acids: CASSRRLSGSTHTQYF. Written as DNA, the CDR3 is TGTGCCAGCAGCCGACGACTGAGCGGGAGTACCCATACGCAGTATTTT.

The chain combines TRBV4-3 with TRBJ1-1; D remains unclear. Deletions cut 0 bases from V and 2 bases from J, with 10 bases between. The CDR3 loop spans 15 amino acids. Germline CDR1 and CDR2: LGHNA and YSLEER. The CDR3 DNA follows: TGCGCCAGCAGCCAAGATTCGGCGGAAAACACTGAAGCTTTCTTT. Translating it yields CASSQDSAENTEAFF.

The table lists this clone with a count of one. The CDR3 region is CASSQDRGTSYEQYF. Here the CDR3 DNA reads TGCGCCAGCAGCCAAGACAGGGGGACTTCCTACGAGCAGTACTTC. This chain uses TRBV4-1 with TRBJ2-7; TRBD1 might be the D (7 bases). CDR1 MGHRA and CDR2 YSYEKL come from the germline V gene. V shed 0 bases and J shed 1 base, with 10 bases lying between them. The CDR3 is made up of 15 amino acids.

This chain joins TRBV4-3 and TRBJ2-4; a possible D gene is TRBD1 (7 bases). The germline V gene encodes CDR1 LGHNA and CDR2 YSLEER. V lost 0 bases, J lost 8 bases, and 14 bases lay in between. The CDR3 covers 15 residues. DNA for the CDR3: TGCGCCAGCAGCCAAGATCTTCAGGGGGAGGACATTCAGTACTTC. Amino acids: CASSQDLQGEDIQYF.

In this sample, this clone turned up a few times. Distinct nucleotide sequences in the sample also encode this CDR3. The chain employs TRBV30 and TRBJ1-1, with a possible D match to TRBD1 (5 bases). The CDR3 is 13 amino acids. The V end was cut by 0 bases, the J end by 1 base, with 6 bases between. Germline V CDR1 and CDR2: GTSNPN, SVGIG (reference sequence). In nucleotides, the CDR3 is TGTGCCTGGAGTGTGGGGGGGAACACTGAAGCTTTCTTT. This codes for CAWSVGGNTEAFF.

This chain joins TRBV7-6 and TRBJ1-2; 10 positions match TRBD1. The CDR3 totals 18 residues. The germline V gene has CDR1 SGHVS and CDR2 FNYEAQ. V shed 3 bases, J shed 5 bases, and the junction held 15 bases outside the gene matches. CDR3 region: CASSFPPMGTGDSYGYTF. The DNA of the CDR3 is TGTGCCAGCAGCTTCCCCCCAATGGGGACAGGGGATTCTTATGGCTACACCTTC.

V gene TRBV7-3 combines with J gene TRBJ2-1; TRBD2 is a possible D gene (6 bases). The germline gives CDR1 SGHTA, CDR2 FQGTGA. The CDR3 has 16 amino acids. Trimming pared 2 bases from V and 2 bases from J, leaving 13 bases between. The CDR3 nucleotides are TGTGCCAGCAGCTTATCCGGGACTTTAGCCTACAATGAGCAGTTCTTC. Its protein product is CASSLSGTLAYNEQFF.

The chain links TRBV7-9 to TRBJ2-7, with TRBD2 identical over 7 bases. Germline lookup yields CDR1 SEHNR and CDR2 FQNEAQ (reference sequence). This CDR3 comprises 18 residues. V lost 2 bases to trimming and J lost 2 bases; unmatched junction nucleotides: 15. The CDR3 loop reads CASSLLEAGVGVAYEQYF. The CDR3 DNA sequence: TGTGCCAGCAGCTTATTAGAGGCGGGAGTGGGTGTTGCCTACGAGCAGTACTTC.

The CDR3 bases are TGTGCCAGCAGCTTTGGCGGGGGCTACAATGAGCAGTTCTTC. The encoded protein is CASSFGGGYNEQFF. The gene calls are TRBV11-2 and TRBJ2-1, with 7 bases fitting TRBD2. CDR3 length: 14 amino acids. The germline V gene has CDR1 SGHAT and CDR2 FQNNGV. The V segment lost 3 bases and the J segment 3 bases; nucleotides outside the gene matches: 2.

The chain carries TRBV27 and TRBJ2-1; a possible D gene is TRBD2 (6 bases). The CDR3 sequence is 16 residues long. In germline, CDR1 is MNHEY, CDR2 SMNVEV (reference sequence). The ends were cut back, 3 bases at V and 6 bases at J, with 18 bases in the middle. CDR3 amino acids: CASSLIRSGVINEQFF. The CDR3 DNA sequence: TGTGCCAGCAGTTTGATAAGATCGGGGGTCATCAATGAGCAGTTCTTC.

This clone was recorded once. This rearrangement joins TRBV27 to TRBJ2-7; 9 bases map to TRBD2. Germline CDR1 reads MNHEY; CDR2 reads SMNVEV (reference sequence). The CDR3 covers 13 residues. The V and J ends lost 4 bases and 4 bases, in that order; junction bases with no gene match: 2. The CDR3 is CASSSTSGYEQYF. CDR3 nucleotide sequence: TGTGCCAGCAGTTCGACTAGCGGTTACGAGCAGTACTTC.

The genes are TRBV7-3 and TRBJ2-1, with 14 nucleotides matching TRBD2. The CDR3 spans 16 residues. The V segment lost 5 bases and the J segment 8 bases; nucleotides outside the gene matches: 8. From germline, CDR1 is SGHTA and CDR2 FQGTGA. The CDR3 DNA follows: TGTGCCAGCAGCCCAGGGACTAGCGGGAGTTGGTATGAGCAGTTCTTC. Translating it yields CASSPGTSGSWYEQFF.

The chain recombines TRBV10-3 with TRBJ1-5; D not resolved. Germline V lookup: CDR1 ENHRY, CDR2 SYGVKD. This CDR3 comprises 16 residues. Trimming stripped 0 bases from V and 4 bases from J, with 13 bases between. The CDR3 region has the DNA TGTGCCATCAGTGAGTCGGGGAGGGCGACTAATCAGCCCCAGCATTTT. Translated: CAISESGRATNQPQHF.

The chain uses TRBV27 and TRBJ1-1; perhaps TRBD1 as D (6 bases). The V gene's germline CDR1 is MNHEY and CDR2 SMNVEV (reference sequence). This CDR3 has 13 amino acids. V was shortened by 6 bases and J by 1 base, with 9 bases between the two germline ends. The CDR3 is CASSMDRNTEAFF. The CDR3 nucleotides read TGTGCCAGCAGCATGGACAGGAACACTGAAGCTTTCTTT.

The CDR3 spells CATSRDRLSSYEQYF. CDR3 DNA sequence: TGTGCCACCAGCAGAGACAGGTTGAGCTCCTACGAGCAGTACTTC. This chain joins TRBV15 and TRBJ2-7, with D unresolved. This CDR3 has 15 amino acids. Trimming cost V 0 bases and J 0 bases, with 9 bases left between them. The germline CDR1 and CDR2 sequences are LNHNV and YYDKDF (reference sequence).

This clone was detected only a few times. The CDR3 loop reads CASSLAGGSTYEQYF. In DNA, the CDR3 is TGTGCCAGCAGCTTGGCCGGGGGGTCTACCTACGAGCAGTACTTC. The J gene is TRBJ2-7, the V gene TRBV5-4, with 7 bases lining up with TRBD2. V was pared by 0 bases and J by 2 bases, with 5 bases of the junction left unmatched. This CDR3 spans 15 amino acids. Germline V CDR1 and CDR2: SGHNT, YYREEE (reference sequence).

The V call is TRBV18, the J call TRBJ1-2, with 9 bases matching TRBD1. This CDR3 comprises 20 residues. CDR1 KGHSH and CDR2 LQKENI come from the germline V gene. The ends lost 2 bases at V and 4 bases at J; junction bases unmatched: 20. CDR3 amino acids: CASSPSPGSKEDRGAYGYTF. The CDR3 region has the DNA TGTGCCAGCTCACCATCTCCCGGCTCCAAGGAGGACAGGGGAGCCTATGGCTACACCTTC.

V is TRBV28 and J is TRBJ2-7; a possible D gene is TRBD2 (6 bases). Deletions cut 5 bases from V and 2 bases from J, with 19 bases between. This CDR3 region has 16 residues. Germline values: CDR1 MDHEN, CDR2 SYDVKM. The CDR3 DNA sequence: TGTGCCAGCAGTCCCCGACTAGAAGGCGAGGCCTACGAGCAGTACTTC. Protein sequence: CASSPRLEGEAYEQYF.

The chain joins TRBV9 to TRBJ2-5; 7 bases are shared with TRBD2. Trimming cost V 0 bases and J 2 bases; bases outside gene matches: 4. CDR1 is SGDLS and CDR2 is YYNGEE in the germline V gene. The CDR3 contains 15 residues. In DNA form, the CDR3 reads TGTGCCAGCAGCGTAGGAGGGAGGGGACAAGAGACCCAGTACTTC. Protein: CASSVGGRGQETQYF.

The chain links TRBV7-3 to TRBJ1-2; 8 positions match TRBD1. The CDR3 runs to 13 residues. Germline V gene lookup returns CDR1 SGHTA and CDR2 FQGTGA. V lost 3 bases, J lost 5 bases, and 2 bases stayed unmatched. The CDR3 region has the DNA TGTGCCAGCAGCTTTTACAGGGGGTATGGCTACACCTTC. Amino acid sequence: CASSFYRGYGYTF.

The chain recombines TRBV27 with TRBJ2-7; the D gene is possibly TRBD1 (6 bases). This CDR3 contains 13 residues. Trimming removed 11 bases at V and 0 bases at J, with 14 bases between. In germline, CDR1 is MNHEY, CDR2 SMNVEV (reference sequence). This chain's CDR3 is CASAGANSYEQYF. In DNA form, the CDR3 reads TGTGCCTCGGCAGGGGCTAACTCCTACGAGCAGTACTTC.

The chain is built from TRBV6-5 and TRBJ2-7, with 7 bases matching TRBD1. After removal of 2 bases from V and 3 bases from J, the junction contained 10 bases not matched to a gene. The CDR3 covers 16 residues. Germline V lookup: CDR1 MNHEY, CDR2 SVGAGI. This chain's CDR3 is CASSYPSPTGFYEQYF. CDR3 sequence (DNA): TGTGCCAGCAGTTACCCCTCCCCGACAGGGTTCTACGAGCAGTACTTC.

The V call is TRBV5-1, the J call TRBJ2-7, with TRBD1 matching over 10 bases. This CDR3 is built from 15 residues. Trimming cost V 4 bases and J 5 bases; bases outside gene matches: 9. Per the germline V gene, CDR1 is SGHRS and CDR2 is YFSETQ. The CDR3 nucleotides read TGCGCCAGCAGCCCCCGGGACAGGGGCGGCGACGAGCAGTACTTC. The encoded protein is CASSPRDRGGDEQYF.

The CDR3 reads CASSLSVRGFEQYF. CDR3 sequence (DNA): TGTGCCAGCAGCTTAAGTGTCCGGGGGTTCGAGCAGTACTTC. V gene TRBV13 combines with J gene TRBJ2-7; possible D gene TRBD2, 6 bases. Germline assignment: CDR1 PRHDT and CDR2 FYEKMQ (reference sequence). The CDR3 loop spans 14 amino acids. Trimming removed 2 bases from V and 6 bases from J, with 14 bases in between.

This clone was seen a handful of times. V gene TRBV15 combines with J gene TRBJ1-1; TRBD1 is a possible D gene (5 bases). Germline CDR1 reads LNHNV; CDR2 reads YYDKDF (reference sequence). V was clipped by 6 bases and J by 2 bases, with 7 bases between them. The CDR3 loop spans 12 amino acids. The CDR3 spells CATRDTNTEAFF. The CDR3 region has the DNA TGTGCCACCAGGGACACTAACACTGAAGCTTTCTTT.

The chain carries TRBV27 and TRBJ1-6; the D is unclear. The CDR3 has 14 residues. CDR1 and CDR2 (germline): MNHEY, SMNVEV (reference sequence). V shed 5 bases and J shed 7 bases, with 12 bases lying between them. CDR3 bases: TGTGCCAGCAGTCCCGAACTTTCGAATTCACCCCTCCACTTT. Translating gives CASSPELSNSPLHF.

The gene calls are TRBV28 and TRBJ2-7, with 7 bases identical to TRBD1. Looked up from germline, CDR1 is MDHEN and CDR2 is SYDVKM. Germline trimming cut 6 bases from V and 4 bases from J; bases unmatched to any gene: 9. The CDR3 sequence is 14 residues long. The CDR3 protein is CASRPDRTLYEQYF. Written as DNA, the CDR3 is TGTGCCAGCAGGCCGGACAGGACCTTATACGAGCAGTACTTC.

This sequence joins TRBV6-5 and TRBJ2-7, with 11 bases that match TRBD2. Trimming cost V 2 bases and J 2 bases; bases outside gene matches: 5. The CDR3 is made up of 16 amino acids. From germline, CDR1 is MNHEY and CDR2 SVGAGI. The DNA of the CDR3 is TGTGCCAGCAGTTACGGGTTAGCGGGGGGGCCCTACGAGCAGTACTTC. Protein: CASSYGLAGGPYEQYF.

This rearrangement joins TRBV6-5 to TRBJ1-1, with TRBD1 matching over 7 bases. After removal of 2 bases from V and 4 bases from J, the junction contained 7 bases not matched to a gene. Germline V gives CDR1 MNHEY, CDR2 SVGAGI. The CDR3 spans 15 residues. The CDR3 protein is CASSYGGAGGTEAFF. DNA for the CDR3: TGTGCCAGCAGTTACGGGGGCGCAGGGGGCACTGAAGCTTTCTTT.

V gene TRBV7-8 combines with J gene TRBJ2-7; 10 nucleotides line up with TRBD2. The CDR3 runs to 15 residues. The trim removed 2 bases at V and 2 bases at J, leaving 3 bases unmatched. Germline V gene data show CDR1 as SGHVS and CDR2 as FQNEAQ. The CDR3 region is CASSLSLAGAYEQYF. CDR3 DNA: TGTGCCAGCAGCTTATCCCTAGCGGGGGCCTACGAGCAGTACTTC.